This TCR beta chain was retrieved from a study of blood T cell repertoires in COVID-19. Study-wide background: The cDNA or gDNA used as material had been derived from T cells, B-cell-depleted T cells, or PBMCs.

V dropped 3 bases and J dropped 2; count of bases not matched to a gene: 2. Germline CDR1 and CDR2: MGHRA and YSYEKL. The CDR3 sequence is 14 residues long. Data came from immunoSEQ multiplex PCR; TCRdb stores just in-frame clones and leaves some out. The repertoire includes 250,000 to 400,000 clones, roughly 86% of them detected once, and 5.3% sits in the top ten. The sample was PBMCs or T cells enriched from blood (not recorded which). This receptor was obtained from a woman younger than 45 who had recovered from COVID-19. This chain connects TRBV4-1 to TRBJ2-7; 9 bases are shared with TRBD2. The CDR3, as DNA: TGCGCCAGCAGCCACGCGGGGGGGCCCTACGAGCAGTACTTC. Its protein product is CASSHAGGPYEQYF.